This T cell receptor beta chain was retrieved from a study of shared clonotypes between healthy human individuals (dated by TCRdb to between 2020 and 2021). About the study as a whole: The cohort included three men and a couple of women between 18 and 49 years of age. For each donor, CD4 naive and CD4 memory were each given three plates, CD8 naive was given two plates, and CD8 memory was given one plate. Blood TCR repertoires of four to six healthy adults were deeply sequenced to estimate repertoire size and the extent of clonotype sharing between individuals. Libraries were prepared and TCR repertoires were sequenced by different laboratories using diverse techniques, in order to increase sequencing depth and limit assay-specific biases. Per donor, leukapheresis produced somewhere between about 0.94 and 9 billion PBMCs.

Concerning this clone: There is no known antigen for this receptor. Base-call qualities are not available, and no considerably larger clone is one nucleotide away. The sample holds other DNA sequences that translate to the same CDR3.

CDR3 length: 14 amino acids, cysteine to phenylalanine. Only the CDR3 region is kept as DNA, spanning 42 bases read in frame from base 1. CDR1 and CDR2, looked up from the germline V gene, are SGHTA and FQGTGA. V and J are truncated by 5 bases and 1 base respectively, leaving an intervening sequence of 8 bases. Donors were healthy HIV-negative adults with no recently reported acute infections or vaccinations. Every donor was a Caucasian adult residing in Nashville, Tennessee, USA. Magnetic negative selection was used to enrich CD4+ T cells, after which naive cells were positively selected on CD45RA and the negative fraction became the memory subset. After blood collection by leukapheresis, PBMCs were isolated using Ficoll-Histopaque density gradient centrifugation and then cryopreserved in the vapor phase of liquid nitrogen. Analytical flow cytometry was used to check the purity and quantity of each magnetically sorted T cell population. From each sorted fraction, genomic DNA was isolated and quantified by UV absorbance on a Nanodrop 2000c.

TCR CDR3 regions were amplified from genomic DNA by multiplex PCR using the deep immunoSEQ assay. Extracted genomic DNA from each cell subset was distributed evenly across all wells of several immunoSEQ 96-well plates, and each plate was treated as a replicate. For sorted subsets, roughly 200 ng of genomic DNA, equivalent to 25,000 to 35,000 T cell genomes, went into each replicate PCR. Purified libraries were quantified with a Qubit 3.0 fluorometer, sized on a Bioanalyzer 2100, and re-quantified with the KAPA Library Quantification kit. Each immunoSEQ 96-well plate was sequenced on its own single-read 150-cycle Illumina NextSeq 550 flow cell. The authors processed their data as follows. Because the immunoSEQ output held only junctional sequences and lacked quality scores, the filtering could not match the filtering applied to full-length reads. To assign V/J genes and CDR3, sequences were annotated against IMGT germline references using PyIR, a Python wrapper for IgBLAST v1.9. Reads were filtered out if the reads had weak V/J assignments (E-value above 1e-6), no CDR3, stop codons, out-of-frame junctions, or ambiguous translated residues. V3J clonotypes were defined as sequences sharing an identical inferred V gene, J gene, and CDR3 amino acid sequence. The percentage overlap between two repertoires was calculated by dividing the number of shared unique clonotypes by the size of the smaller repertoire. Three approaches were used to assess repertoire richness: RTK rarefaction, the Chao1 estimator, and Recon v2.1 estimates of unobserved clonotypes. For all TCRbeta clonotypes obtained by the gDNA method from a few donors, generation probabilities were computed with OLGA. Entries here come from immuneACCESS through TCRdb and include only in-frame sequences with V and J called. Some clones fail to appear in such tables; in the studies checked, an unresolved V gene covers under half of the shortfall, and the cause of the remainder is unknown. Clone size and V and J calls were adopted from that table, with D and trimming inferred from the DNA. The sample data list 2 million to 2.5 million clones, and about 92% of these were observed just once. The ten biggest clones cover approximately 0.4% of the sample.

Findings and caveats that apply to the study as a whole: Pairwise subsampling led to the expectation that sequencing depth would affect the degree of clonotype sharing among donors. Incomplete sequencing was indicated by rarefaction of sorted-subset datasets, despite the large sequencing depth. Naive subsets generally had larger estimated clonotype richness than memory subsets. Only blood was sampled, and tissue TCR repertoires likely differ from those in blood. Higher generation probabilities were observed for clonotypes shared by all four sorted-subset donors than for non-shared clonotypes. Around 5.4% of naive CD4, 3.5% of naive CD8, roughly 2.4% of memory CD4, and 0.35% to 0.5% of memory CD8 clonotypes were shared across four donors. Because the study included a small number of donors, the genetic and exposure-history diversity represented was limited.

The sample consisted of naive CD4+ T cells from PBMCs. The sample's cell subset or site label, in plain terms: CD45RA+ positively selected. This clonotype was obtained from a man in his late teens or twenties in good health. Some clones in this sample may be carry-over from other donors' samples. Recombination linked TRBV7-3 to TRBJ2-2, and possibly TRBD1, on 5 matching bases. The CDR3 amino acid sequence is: CASSRTGNTGELFF. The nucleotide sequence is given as TGTGCCAGCAGCCGCACAGGGAACACCGGGGAGCTGTTTTTT.